The present TCR beta chain was sequenced within a study of cytomegalovirus exposure and HLA in healthy donors. These donors were members of the 120-subject validation cohort, a group separate from the roughly 670-subject first cohort. Germline V gives CDR1 SNHLY, CDR2 FYNNEI. The CDR3 contains 15 residues. The J segment lost 6 bases and the V segment lost 6 bases, leaving 10 bases of the junction unmatched. Notes on the study in general: Confirmation in vitro established that three CMV-associated chains were specific for CMV antigens. Subsequent analysis found a tendency for first-cohort TCR clusters to co-occur within the 95 to 150 validation repertoires. Rare TCR sequences predominated, though certain public TCRs were found in many donors.

The assay was immunoSEQ multiplex PCR, and TCRdb's table has in-frame clones only and misses some. The sample gives about 220,000 clones, about 91% of which show up once; about 2.7% is in the top ten. In the case of this clone: Its antigen is unknown.

The TCR originated in a woman between 18 and 29 years old in good health and CMV-seronegative. The chain joins TRBV2 to TRBJ1-2; 10 nucleotides align to TRBD1. The source material was PBMCs. This CDR3 reads CASSVTGGKGDGYTF. DNA of the CDR3: TGTGCCAGCAGCGTGACAGGGGGCAAGGGCGATGGCTACACCTTC.